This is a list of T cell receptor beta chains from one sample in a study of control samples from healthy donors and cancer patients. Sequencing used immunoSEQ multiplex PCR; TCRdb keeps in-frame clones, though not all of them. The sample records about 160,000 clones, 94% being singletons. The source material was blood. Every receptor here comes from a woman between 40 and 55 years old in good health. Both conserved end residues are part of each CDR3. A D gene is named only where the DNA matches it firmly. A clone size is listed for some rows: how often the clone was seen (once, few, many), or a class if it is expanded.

TGTGCCAGCAGCCTAAGTAGGGGGGCCAATGAGCAGTTCTTC	CASSLSRGANEQFF	TRBV11-3	TRBJ2-1	NA	NA	14
TGTGCCAGCAGTCCCGGGCCAGCTGGCACGCCCCAGCATTTT	CASSPGPAGTPQHF	TRBV28	TRBJ1-5	NA	NA	14
TGTGCCAGCAGCGTAGGGCAGCAAGAGACCCAGTACTTC	CASSVGQQETQYF	TRBV9	TRBJ2-5	NA	once	13
TGTGCCAGCAGCCCTGGGGTGGGAGAGAGAGGATACTTC	CASSPGVGERGYF	TRBV12-3/TRBV12-4	TRBJ2-7	NA	NA	13
TGTGCCAGCAGTTCGGGACAGTTTGGGTACTACGAGCAGTACTTC	CASSSGQFGYYEQYF	TRBV6-5	TRBJ2-7	TRBD1	NA	15
TGCGCCAGCAGCTCGTTGGGGGCTAGGAACGAAAAACTGTTTTTT	CASSSLGARNEKLFF	TRBV5-1	TRBJ1-4	NA	NA	15
TGTGCCAGCAGTTTATCGAGGGGAATGAACACTGAAGCTTTCTTT	CASSLSRGMNTEAFF	TRBV27	TRBJ1-1	NA	NA	15
TGTGCCATCAGCGATAGGACAGGGGAGACCGGGGAGCTGTTTTTT	CAISDRTGETGELFF	TRBV10-3	TRBJ2-2	TRBD1	NA	15
TGCAGCGTCGTGGGAAGGTACGAGCAGTACTTC	CSVVGRYEQYF	TRBV29-1	TRBJ2-7	NA	NA	11
TGTGCCAGCAGCGTAGTGCCTAGCGGCTCCACAGATACGCAGTATTTT	CASSVVPSGSTDTQYF	TRBV9	TRBJ2-3	TRBD2	NA	16
TGTGCCAGCAGCGCTGGCGAGGGAGTGAACACTGAAGCTTTCTTT	CASSAGEGVNTEAFF	TRBV7-9	TRBJ1-1	NA	NA	15
TGTGCCAGTAGCGTCCCATGGGACAGGGGGTATGGCTACACCTTC	CASSVPWDRGYGYTF	TRBV19	TRBJ1-2	TRBD1	NA	15
TGCGCCAGCAGCCAACAGGATGGGGCTTCTGAAGCTTTCTTT	CASSQQDGASEAFF	TRBV5-1	TRBJ1-1	NA	NA	14
TGTGCCTGGAGTCCCCGGCCCCGACCTCCTTTCTTT	CAWSPRPRPPFF	TRBV30	TRBJ1-1	NA	NA	12
TGTGCCAGCAGTCCAGCCTCCGGGACAGGATCTTTGGCTTTCTTT	CASSPASGTGSLAFF	TRBV27	TRBJ1-1	TRBD1	once	15
TGTGCCAGTCGGCCAAGGGGAGGTTTAGACATTCAGTACTTC	CASRPRGGLDIQYF	TRBV19	TRBJ2-4	NA	NA	14
TGTGCCAGCAGTTACTCGGCAGGGCGCACTGAAGCTTTCTTT	CASSYSAGRTEAFF	TRBV6-5	TRBJ1-1	NA	NA	14
TGCGCCAGCAGCTTGGGGTGGGGCGGAAGATTCGATGAGCAGTTCTTC	CASSLGWGGRFDEQFF	TRBV5-1	TRBJ2-1	NA	NA	16
TGTGCCACCAACCGAGGCATCGACCAGGGAAAACTGTTTTTT	CATNRGIDQGKLFF	TRBV15	TRBJ1-4	NA	NA	14
TGCAGCGTACATCACTGGTCCCTGAACACTGAAGCTTTCTTT	CSVHHWSLNTEAFF	TRBV29-1	TRBJ1-1	NA	NA	14
TGTGCCAGCAGTGCACAGGGGATTGGCGGGGAGCTGTTTTTT	CASSAQGIGGELFF	TRBV6-2/TRBV6-3	TRBJ2-2	TRBD1	NA	14
TGTGCCAGCAGCTTAGTACAGGGAGTTAATTCACCCCTCCACTTT	CASSLVQGVNSPLHF	TRBV13	TRBJ1-6	NA	NA	15
TGCGCCAGCAGACTTCCCCGGGGGGCTTTCTTT	CASRLPRGAFF	TRBV10-1	TRBJ1-1	NA	NA	11
TGCGCCAGCAGCGCCAGATTTGATGTTGGAAACACCATATATTTT	CASSARFDVGNTIYF	TRBV5-1	TRBJ1-3	NA	NA	15
TGTGCCAGCAGTGTAGAGGGGGAGAGGAACACTGAAGCTTTCTTT	CASSVEGERNTEAFF	TRBV2	TRBJ1-1	NA	NA	15
TGTGCCAGCAGTTTAGCAGGCGGGTACAAAAACATTCAGTACTTC	CASSLAGGYKNIQYF	TRBV27	TRBJ2-4	NA	NA	15
TGTGCCAGTAGTTTTGATTTTGGGGCTAATTCACCCCTCCACTTT	CASSFDFGANSPLHF	TRBV19	TRBJ1-6	NA	NA	15
TGTGCCAGCAGCTTTAGTAATGGCGGGGAGGGCGGCTACACCTTC	CASSFSNGGEGGYTF	TRBV11-2	TRBJ1-2	NA	NA	15
TGTGCCATCAGTGGTGGGGCCACGCATGGCTACACCTTC	CAISGGATHGYTF	TRBV10-3	TRBJ1-2	NA	NA	13
TGCGCCAGCAGCCAAGGGGCAGGGGATGGGCGTCAGCCCCAGCATTTT	CASSQGAGDGRQPQHF	TRBV4-1	TRBJ1-5	NA	NA	16
TGTGCCAGCAGCCCTGGGACAGGGGGGAACGAGCAGTACTTC	CASSPGTGGNEQYF	TRBV7-9	TRBJ2-7	TRBD1	NA	14
TGCGCCAGCAGCTCCGGACAGGGGTACGTCTATGGCTACACCTTC	CASSSGQGYVYGYTF	TRBV5-1	TRBJ1-2	TRBD1	NA	15
TGTGCCAGCAGCGTAGCTAGCCAGGGAGGAAACACCATATATTTT	CASSVASQGGNTIYF	TRBV9	TRBJ1-3	NA	NA	15
TGTGCCAGCAGTTTAACCTCTCGTGGCCGCCGGGAAAAACTGTTTTTT	CASSLTSRGRREKLFF	TRBV27	TRBJ1-4	NA	NA	16
TGTGCCAGCAGCGGTAAGGCCTCTGGAAACACCATATATTTT	CASSGKASGNTIYF	TRBV9	TRBJ1-3	NA	NA	14